Each of the 10 T cell receptor beta chains below was sequenced from the same sample in a study of Ad26.COV2.S vaccination and SARS-CoV-2 variants. Treatment in this sample: over 15 received Ad26.COV2.S at low or high dose, single or two shots; about 5 received placebo; per-sample allocation not given. Each sample was drawn 63 days after the first injection (of vaccine or placebo). Only in-frame clones appear in the TCRdb table, and some are missing; sequencing was by immunoSEQ multiplex PCR. Seen here are around 450,000 clones, around 89% observed once, and the top ten hold 1.7%. Sequencing used peripheral blood, obtained in a trial of Ad26.COV2.S vaccine versus placebo. The receptors were sampled from a person aged 18-65 years who received the Ad26.COV2.S COVID-19 vaccine or a placebo.

This chain joins TRBV6-6 and TRBJ1-5; D is uncertain. Germline CDR1 and CDR2: MNHNY and SVGAGI (reference sequence). The CDR3 runs to 15 residues. V was cut by 0 bases and J by 2 bases, with 8 bases left in between. The CDR3 DNA reads as TGTGCCAGCAGTTACTCCGTCACGGGCAATCAGCCCCAGCATTTT. Its translation: CASSYSVTGNQPQHF.

The V call is TRBV29-1, the J call TRBJ2-2, with 9 bases identical to TRBD1. The CDR3 consists of 15 residues. Germline loops: CDR1 SQVTM, CDR2 ANQGSEA. Trimming removed 3 bases from V and 3 bases from J; junction bases left unmatched: 5. The CDR3 region is CSVEVGTGYTGELFF. The CDR3 DNA reads as TGCAGCGTTGAGGTCGGGACAGGGTACACCGGGGAGCTGTTTTTT.

As to this clone: An end of the junction differs from the germline gene, which may be a read error. This chain joins TRBV7-7 and TRBJ1-3; 9 nucleotides agree with TRBD1. Per the germline V gene, CDR1 is SSHAT and CDR2 is FNYEAQ (reference sequence). This CDR3 has 16 residues. Written as DNA, the CDR3 is TGTGCTAGCAGCCCGGGACAGGGCGGGCCTGGAAACACCATATATTTT. This sequence encodes CASSPGQGGPGNTIYF. The entire variable domain, with the rest obtained from reference TRBV7-7 and TRBJ1-3, is as follows: GAGVSQSPRYKVTKRGQDVTLRCDPISSHATLYWYQQALGQGPEFLTYFNYEAQPDKSGLPSDRFSAERPEGSISTLTIQRTEQRDSAMYRCASSPGQGGPGNTIYFGEGSWLTVV.

This chain uses TRBV27 with TRBJ1-5; 8 nucleotides agree with TRBD1. V lost 2 bases to trimming and J lost 6 bases; unmatched junction nucleotides: 9. Per germline, CDR1 MNHEY and CDR2 SMNVEV (reference sequence). The CDR3 totals 16 residues. CDR3 region: CASSLRGDRSVQPQHF. CDR3 sequence (DNA): TGTGCCAGCAGTTTAAGAGGGGACAGGTCGGTTCAGCCCCAGCATTTT.

This chain links TRBV30 with TRBJ2-3; D perhaps matches TRBD1 (5 bases). Deletions cut 1 base from V and 4 bases from J, with 12 bases between. From germline, CDR1 is GTSNPN and CDR2 SVGIG (reference sequence). The CDR3 length is 14 residues. CDR3 in DNA: TGTGCCTGGAGTGAAGCCTCAGGGCCAGATACGCAGTATTTT. As protein: CAWSEASGPDTQYF.

On this clone itself: A junction end diverges from the germline sequence, so it may reflect a read error. CDR3 coding DNA: TGTGCTAGCAGCCAGACTAGTGGGGCCTACAATGAGCAGTTCTTC. As protein: CASSQTSGAYNEQFF. The chain combines TRBV7-7 with TRBJ2-1, with D possibly matching TRBD2 (6 bases). CDR3 size: 15 residues. CDR1 and CDR2 (germline): SSHAT, FNYEAQ (reference sequence).

V gene TRBV4-1 combines with J gene TRBJ1-4; tentatively, D is TRBD1 (5 bases). V gave up 8 bases and J gave up 0 bases, with 25 bases separating them. The CDR3 is made up of 19 amino acids. Germline loops: CDR1 MGHRA, CDR2 YSYEKL. The CDR3 DNA is TGCGCCAGCGCCGATGACGGGACGGGGCACAAGGCAACTAATGAAAAACTGTTTTTT. This codes for CASADDGTGHKATNEKLFF.

CDR3 protein: CASSIGPGQGAALLGNEQFF. In nucleotides, the CDR3 is TGTGCCAGCAGTATCGGTCCCGGACAGGGTGCGGCCCTTCTGGGCAATGAGCAGTTCTTC. The genes are TRBV27 and TRBJ2-1; 8 nucleotides line up with TRBD1. The CDR3 extends over 20 amino acids. CDR1 is MNHEY and CDR2 is SMNVEV in the germline V gene (reference sequence). V dropped 5 bases and J dropped 6; count of bases not matched to a gene: 24.

The rearrangement joins TRBV28 to TRBJ1-1, with D possibly being TRBD1 (6 bases). The CDR3 sequence is 17 residues long. Germline lookup yields CDR1 MDHEN and CDR2 SYDVKM. Trimming removed 3 bases at V and 1 base at J, with 18 bases between. CDR3 nucleotides: TGTGCCAGCAGTTTCGAGATAGGGGGACGGGAGAACACTGAAGCTTTCTTT. Protein: CASSFEIGGRENTEAFF.

V usage is TRBV7-2 and J usage is TRBJ1-2; weak D call: TRBD1 (6 bases). This CDR3 region has 15 residues. CDR1 and CDR2 (germline): SGHTA, FQGNSA. V gave up 0 bases and J gave up 3 bases, with 11 bases separating them. The DNA of the CDR3 is TGTGCCAGCAGCTTAGCCGGGGGGGGCCACTATGGCTACACCTTC. It yields the protein CASSLAGGGHYGYTF.